This note documents a single T cell receptor (beta chain) sequence. Antigen unknown. All donors comprised healthy Caucasians. This record comes from a study of identical twins. This CDR3 is built from 17 residues. The junction had 5 bases not matched to a gene; V was cut back by 0 bases and J by 0 bases. Germline V gene lookup returns CDR1 WSHSY and CDR2 SAAADI. Whole-study findings and limits: Weaker excess sharing between twins was seen in beta out-of-frame sequences. Conclusions relied on cross-sectional statistical analysis, not following the same donors.

Template switching added a universal primer site; cDNA carried unique molecular identifiers. MiXCR, run by TCRdb on the 5' RACE reads, gives a single entry per CDR3 protein. Of roughly 470,000 distinct CDR3 sequences listed, roughly an eighth are singletons. This sample was also put to use in a study of yellow fever vaccine responses in identical twins.

The sequenced sample was CD4+ T cells sorted from blood. The origin of this receptor is a young woman in good health. V and J are TRBV10-2 and TRBJ2-1; 7 nucleotides agree with TRBD1. DNA of the CDR3: TGCGCCAGCAGTGAGTCCCTCACAGGGGCCTCCTACAATGAGCAGTTCTTC. Protein sequence: CASSESLTGASYNEQFF.